The 13 T cell receptor beta chains below all came from one sample that was sequenced in a study of blood T cell repertoires in COVID-19. Data came from immunoSEQ multiplex PCR; TCRdb stores just in-frame clones and leaves some out. The table has over 150,000 clones, roughly 82% seen once. The sequenced material came from PBMCs or T cells enriched from blood (not recorded which). The source of these receptors is a man aged 40-49 years who had recovered from COVID-19.

The gene calls are TRBV27 and TRBJ2-3; no clear D gene. Germline CDR1 and CDR2: MNHEY and SMNVEV (reference sequence). V was clipped by 2 bases and J by 2 bases, with 17 bases between them. The CDR3 has 17 residues. The CDR3 loop reads CASSLLSARSLTDTQYF. CDR3 DNA: TGTGCCAGCAGTTTACTATCTGCCCGGAGCCTCACAGATACGCAGTATTTT.

The chain joins TRBV5-1 to TRBJ1-2, with TRBD1 matching 11 bases. The V segment lost 3 bases and the J segment 8 bases; nucleotides outside the gene matches: 12. This CDR3 has 16 residues. Germline loops: CDR1 SGHRS, CDR2 YFSETQ. CDR3 nucleotide sequence: TGCGCCAGCAGCTCCCGGGACGGACAGGGGGCGCGAGGCTACACCTTC. Encoded protein: CASSSRDGQGARGYTF.

This clone occurred once. The gene calls are TRBV19 and TRBJ2-5, with 11 bases aligning to TRBD2. V was pared by 0 bases and J by 4 bases, with 4 bases of the junction left unmatched. CDR1 is LNHDA and CDR2 is SQIVND in the germline V gene (reference sequence). CDR3 length: 16 residues. CDR3 protein: CASSIDFGLAGETQYF. The CDR3 nucleotides are TGTGCCAGTAGTATAGATTTTGGACTAGCGGGAGAGACCCAGTACTTC.

This rearrangement joins TRBV29-1 to TRBJ1-2; 8 positions agree with TRBD1. CDR3 length: 13 amino acids. Per the germline V gene, CDR1 is SQVTM and CDR2 is ANQGSEA. V trimming: 3 bases; J trimming: 4 bases; junction bases outside the gene matches: 4. In nucleotides, the CDR3 is TGCAGCGTTGATGCAGGGGGCGCCTATGGCTACACCTTC. It yields the protein CSVDAGGAYGYTF.

This chain uses TRBV2 with TRBJ2-5; D possibly corresponds to TRBD2 (6 bases). Trimming cost V 7 bases and J 4 bases, with 25 bases left between them. This CDR3 comprises 17 residues. Germline loops: CDR1 SNHLY, CDR2 FYNNEI. This CDR3 reads CASTGRGRQVEGETQYF. The CDR3 bases are TGTGCCAGCACCGGGCGGGGCAGGCAGGTTGAGGGAGAGACCCAGTACTTC.

In its sample, this clone was seen once. The chain has TRBV27 and TRBJ2-7; no definite D call. The CDR3 sequence is 16 residues long. Per germline, CDR1 MNHEY and CDR2 SMNVEV (reference sequence). Trimming stripped 3 bases from V and 0 bases from J, with 15 bases between. The CDR3: CASSFSRGSISYEQYF. CDR3 coding DNA: TGTGCCAGCAGTTTTTCCAGAGGCTCCATCTCCTACGAGCAGTACTTC.

This clone was detected a few times. The CDR3 DNA sequence: TGTGCCAGCAGTTCCCCCGGGACTAACTATGGCTACACCTTC. It codes for CASSSPGTNYGYTF. V usage is TRBV6-5 and J usage is TRBJ1-2; D gene ambiguous. The length of the CDR3 is 14 residues. Germline CDR1 reads MNHEY; CDR2 reads SVGAGI. V lost 4 bases and J 0 bases, leaving 9 bases between the germline ends.

The chain recombines TRBV3-1 (or the pseudogene TRBV3-2) with TRBJ1-6; 10 bases are shared with TRBD1. In germline, CDR1 is LGHDT, CDR2 YNNKEL (reference sequence). Trimming took 4 bases from V and 10 from J; bases not matched to a gene: 1. The CDR3 extends over 13 amino acids. CDR3 nucleotides: TGTGCCAGCAGCCGACAGGGGGCCTCACCCCTCCACTTT. This translates into CASSRQGASPLHF.

The rearrangement joins TRBV3-1 (or the pseudogene TRBV3-2) to TRBJ2-5; 10 nucleotides agree with TRBD1. Germline assignment: CDR1 LGHDT and CDR2 YNNKEL (reference sequence). Trimming took 4 bases from V and 5 from J; bases not matched to a gene: 7. The CDR3 covers 15 residues. The CDR3 bases are TGTGCCAGCAGCCTTTCGACAGGGGGCCTTGAGACCCAGTACTTC. Its protein product is CASSLSTGGLETQYF.

The chain carries TRBV7-3 and TRBJ2-1; the match to TRBD2 covers 14 bases. With V trimmed by 3 bases and J by 0 bases, 10 bases remained unmatched. CDR3 length: 20 amino acids. Germline lookup yields CDR1 SGHTA and CDR2 FQGTGA. CDR3 protein: CASSFDRLAGGLSSYNEQFF. CDR3 DNA: TGTGCCAGCAGCTTCGACCGACTAGCGGGAGGGCTGAGCTCCTACAATGAGCAGTTCTTC.

The J gene is TRBJ1-1, the V gene TRBV14; TRBD1 agrees at 8 bases. V dropped 2 bases and J dropped 2; count of bases not matched to a gene: 13. From germline, CDR1 is SGHDN and CDR2 FVKESK. The CDR3 loop spans 18 amino acids. The CDR3 DNA sequence: TGTGCCAGCAGCCAAACCCGGGACAGGAGTAAATCAAACACTGAAGCTTTCTTT. Amino acid sequence: CASSQTRDRSKSNTEAFF.

The chain uses TRBV10-3 and TRBJ2-7; 10 bases match TRBD2. Germline trimming cut 4 bases from V and 1 base from J; bases unmatched to any gene: 7. CDR1 and CDR2 (germline): ENHRY, SYGVKD. This CDR3 has 16 residues. CDR3 protein: CAISAELAGSSYEQYF. The DNA of the CDR3 is TGTGCCATCAGTGCCGAACTAGCGGGAAGTTCCTACGAGCAGTACTTC.

The chain links TRBV18 to TRBJ1-5; D call uncertain. The germline V gene has CDR1 KGHSH and CDR2 LQKENI. Trimming left V 6 bases short and J 2 bases short, with 11 bases between. CDR3 length: 14 residues. As DNA, the CDR3 is TGTGCCAGCTCGGGCGGGTTTGGCAATCAGCCCCAGCATTTT. Its translation: CASSGGFGNQPQHF.